This record covers a single T cell receptor beta chain. Its antigen is not known. Sequenced by immunoSEQ multiplex PCR; TCRdb stores in-frame clones only, minus some. The table includes just over 25,000 clones, about 90% detected once. The sample belongs to a study of tissue T cells after allogeneic stem cell transplantation. Broader study findings: Which tissue TCRs were alloreactive or antigen-specific was not determined. Some clones might be persisting host cells.

This CDR3 is 15 amino acids long. CDR1 and CDR2 from the germline V gene are SGHDT and YYEEEE. The J segment lost 8 bases and the V segment lost 4 bases, leaving 11 bases of the junction unmatched. The TCR was taken from a male donor at least 60 years old who later had graft-versus-host disease after an allogeneic stem cell transplant. Sequencing was performed on blood, taken before transplantation. This chain uses TRBV5-6 with TRBJ1-4; 7 positions match TRBD1. The CDR3 reads CASSLTGVAAEKLFF. CDR3 DNA sequence: TGTGCCAGCAGCCTCACAGGGGTCGCCGCGGAAAAACTGTTTTTT.